This record covers a single T cell receptor beta chain. Assay: immunoSEQ multiplex PCR; the TCRdb copy retains only in-frame clones and omits some. The repertoire consists of 90,000 to 150,000 clones, with approximately 87% occurring once and the leading ten covering about 7.4%. These data originate in a study of blood T cell repertoires in COVID-19. The CDR3 is 15 residues long. This chain connects TRBV12-2 to TRBJ1-1. TRBV12-2 is annotated as a pseudogene. The sample taken for sequencing was peripheral blood. This TCR was sampled from a man between 65 and 80 years old who had recovered from COVID-19. For the CDR3, the DNA is TGTGCAAGTCGACTTCCGGGGGGGAAGGACACTGAAGCTTTCTTT. This codes for CASRLPGGKDTEAFF.